The text below deals with one T cell receptor (beta chain). Its target is unknown. This sample is part of a study of T cell responses to AZD1222 COVID-19 vaccine. Study-wide points: Distributed over spike, vaccine-associated CD4 TCRs predominated at 160-218 and 743-854. Repertoires were sampled only after the peak T cell response. Only five or six people who got AZD1222 tested seropositive at baseline. Vaccination with two AZD1222 doses was followed by a rise in Spike-specific TCR breadth and depth.

V was trimmed by 1 base and J by 8 bases, leaving 14 bases between them. The germline V gene encodes CDR1 MGHRA and CDR2 YSYEKL. The CDR3 runs 15 residues. Generated by immunoSEQ multiplex PCR, the TCRdb table keeps only in-frame clones and is missing some. The sample has some 160,000 clones, about 83% seen once. The sample was peripheral blood, taken 28 days after the second AZD1222 dose. The V gene is TRBV4-1, the J gene TRBJ1-4; D call uncertain. This TCR was recovered from an adult who received the AZD1222 COVID-19 vaccine. CDR3 DNA sequence: TGCGCCAGCAGCCAAGTAGGGCTAATAAAGGAAAAACTGTTTTTT. Its translation: CASSQVGLIKEKLFF.